The source of this T cell receptor (beta chain) is a study of CD8 T cells in ankylosing spondylitis. General observations from the study: In reactive arthritis synovial fluid and blood, some motif variants had been reported before. Reported data indicate significant enrichment of disease-linked clones within matched ankylosing spondylitis synovial fluid. Apparently characteristic of ankylosing spondylitis blood was a TCR beta motif (roughly 8 highly homologous variants).

Trimming stripped 1 base from V and 15 bases from J, with 13 bases between. This CDR3 is built from 12 residues. Germline CDR1 SGHTA, CDR2 FQGNSA. The TCR beta libraries were generated through quantitative 5'-RACE incorporating molecular barcodes. MiXCR was run by TCRdb on the 5' RACE reads, yielding one entry per CDR3 protein. The repertoire holds 700,000 or so distinct CDR3 sequences, 19% seen once, with under 20% in the top ten. Comments on this clonotype: Antigen unknown.

This chain links TRBV7-2 with TRBJ1-3; TRBD1 is a possible D gene (6 bases). This receptor was identified in a male donor with ankylosing spondylitis. The sequenced sample consisted of blood, either unsorted or a sorted T cell fraction (not recorded which). CDR3 sequence reads: CASSLEGTTSYF. The CDR3 DNA is TGTGCCAGCAGCTTAGAGGGGACAACCTCATATTTT.